This paragraph reports one TCR beta chain. Antigen: not known. The sample carries other DNA sequences with the same CDR3. Germline V gives CDR1 MDHEN, CDR2 SYDVKM. There are 17 residues in the CDR3. The J segment lost 5 bases and the V segment lost 2 bases, leaving 13 bases of the junction unmatched. PCR was performed using 60 Vbeta and 13 Jbeta primers. The protocol was immunoSEQ multiplex PCR, while the TCRdb copy is restricted to in-frame clones and leaves out a portion. The table lists around 180,000 clones, about four fifths of them singletons. The sample comes from a study of cytomegalovirus exposure and HLA in healthy donors. Study-level findings and limits: Most CMV-associated TCR beta chains were later found to appear HLA-restricted. Equally common other TCR beta chains were less clonally expanded than HLA-associated ones, a later analysis found. Reported results showed that the classifier diagnosed cytomegalovirus status with high specificity and sensitivity.

Material: PBMCs. The sequence came from a man between 18 and 35 years old in good health and CMV-seronegative. The chain uses TRBV28 and TRBJ1-1; TRBD1 matches 8 bases. The CDR3 sequence is CASSLGRAQGDETEAFF. The CDR3 region has the DNA TGTGCCAGCAGTTTAGGACGCGCACAGGGGGATGAAACTGAAGCTTTCTTT.